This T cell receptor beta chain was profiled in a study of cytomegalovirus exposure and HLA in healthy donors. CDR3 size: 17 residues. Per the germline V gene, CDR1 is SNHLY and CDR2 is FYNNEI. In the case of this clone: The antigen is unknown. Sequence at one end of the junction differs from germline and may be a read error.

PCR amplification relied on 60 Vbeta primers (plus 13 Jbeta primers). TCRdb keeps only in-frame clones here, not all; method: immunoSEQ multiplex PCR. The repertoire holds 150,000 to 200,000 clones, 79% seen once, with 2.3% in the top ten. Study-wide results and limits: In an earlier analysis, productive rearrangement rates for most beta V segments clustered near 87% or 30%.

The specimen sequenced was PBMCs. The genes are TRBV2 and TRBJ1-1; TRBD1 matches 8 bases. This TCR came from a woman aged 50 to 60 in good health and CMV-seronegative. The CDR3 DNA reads TGTGCCAGCAGGGAAGCCTCGGACAGGGTTAAGAACACTGAAGCTTTCTTT. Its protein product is CASREASDRVKNTEAFF. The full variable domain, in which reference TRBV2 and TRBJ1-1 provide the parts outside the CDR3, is EPEVTQTPSHQVTQMGQEVILRCVPISNHLYFYWYRQILGQKVEFLVSFYNNEISEKSEIFDDQFSVERPDGSNFTLKIRSTKLEDSAMYFCASREASDRVKNTEAFFGQGTRLTVV.